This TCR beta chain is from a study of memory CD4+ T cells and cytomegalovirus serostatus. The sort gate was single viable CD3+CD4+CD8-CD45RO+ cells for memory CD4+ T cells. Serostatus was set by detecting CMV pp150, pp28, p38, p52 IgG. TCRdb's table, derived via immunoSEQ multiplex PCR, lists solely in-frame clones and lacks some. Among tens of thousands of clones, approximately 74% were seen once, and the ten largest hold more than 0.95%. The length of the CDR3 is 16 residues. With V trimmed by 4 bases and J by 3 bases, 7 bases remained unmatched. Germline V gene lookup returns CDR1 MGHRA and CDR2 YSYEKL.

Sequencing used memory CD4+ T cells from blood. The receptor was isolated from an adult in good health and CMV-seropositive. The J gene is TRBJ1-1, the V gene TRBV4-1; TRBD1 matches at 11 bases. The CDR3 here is CASSPARGQGDTEAFF. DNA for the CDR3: TGCGCCAGCAGCCCCGCCCGGGGACAGGGGGACACTGAAGCTTTCTTT.